This T cell receptor beta chain came from a study of blood T cell repertoires in COVID-19. Study-level information: COVID-19 samples collected from the United States, Italy and Spain covered acute and convalescent phases.

Germline V CDR1 and CDR2: SGHKS, YYEKEE (reference sequence). The CDR3 length is 14 residues. The V segment lost 1 base and the J segment 5 bases; nucleotides outside the gene matches: 3. Patients at the Seattle site were enrolled during active infection and followed longitudinally. Per the study methods: Estimation of nucleated cell counts was performed using reference gene primer amplification. Measured with immunoSEQ multiplex PCR; TCRdb has only the in-frame clones, and not every one. That table gives V, J and clone size, and the DNA gave D and trimming. The sample lists about 300,000 clones, about 81% occurring once.

The clonotype originates from a human donor with COVID-19, enrolled during active disease. The donor label of this sample is uncertain. Sequenced input: peripheral blood. V gene TRBV5-5 combines with J gene TRBJ2-7; TRBD1 aligns across 10 bases. DNA for the CDR3: TGTGCCAGCAGCTTGTCGGGGACAGGGGACGAGCAGTACTTC. Protein product: CASSLSGTGDEQYF.